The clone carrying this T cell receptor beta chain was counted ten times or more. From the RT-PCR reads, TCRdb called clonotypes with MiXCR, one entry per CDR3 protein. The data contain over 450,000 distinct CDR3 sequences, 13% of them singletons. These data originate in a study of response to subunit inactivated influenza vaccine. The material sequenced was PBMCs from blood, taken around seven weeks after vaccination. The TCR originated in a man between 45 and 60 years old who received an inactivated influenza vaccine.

CDR3 in amino acids: CASSLKLAALYEQYF. The CDR3 bases are TGTGCCAGCAGTTTAAAGCTAGCAGCCCTTTACGAGCAGTACTTC. The gene calls are TRBV12-3 or TRBV12-4 and TRBJ2-7, with D perhaps TRBD2 (5 bases). V lost 2 bases, J lost 4 bases, and 15 bases lay in between. The CDR3 sequence is 15 residues long.